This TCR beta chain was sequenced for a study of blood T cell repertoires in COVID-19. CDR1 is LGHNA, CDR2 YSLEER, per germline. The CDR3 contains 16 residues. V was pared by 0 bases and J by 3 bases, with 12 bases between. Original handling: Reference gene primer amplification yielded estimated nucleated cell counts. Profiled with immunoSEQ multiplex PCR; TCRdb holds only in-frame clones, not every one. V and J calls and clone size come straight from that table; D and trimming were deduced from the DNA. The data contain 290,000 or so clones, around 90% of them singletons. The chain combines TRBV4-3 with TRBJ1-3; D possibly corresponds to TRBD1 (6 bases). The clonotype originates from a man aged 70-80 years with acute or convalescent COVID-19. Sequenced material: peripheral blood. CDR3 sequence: CASSQDAWTVGNTIYF. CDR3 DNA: TGCGCCAGCAGCCAAGACGCCTGGACAGTTGGAAACACCATATATTTT.